This T cell receptor beta chain was profiled in a study of T-cell memory formation after mild COVID-19. Study-level results: That cross-reactive memory joined was suggested by some responding clones appearing in pre-infection memory. CD4+ clones that contracted lay mainly in CM and EM; CD8+ ones lay in EMRA.

Regarding this clonotype: Antigen specificity is unknown.

Trimming at V came to 4 bases and at J to 8 bases, leaving 10 bases not matched to a gene. The CDR3 spans 15 residues. TCRdb re-derived calls from the 5' RACE reads in MiXCR, one entry per CDR3 protein. The sample shows about 430,000 distinct CDR3 sequences, approximately 25% of them seen only once. Sequenced sample: PBMCs or a T cell subset sorted from them (not recorded which). The source is an adult woman who had mild COVID-19 (a few samples of this study predate the infection). Cell type and time point are not known. The J gene is TRBJ1-4, the V gene TRBV12-3 or TRBV12-4; 7 positions match TRBD1. The CDR3 is CASSSGQLLDEKLFF. DNA of the CDR3: TGTGCCAGCAGTTCGGGACAGCTTCTAGACGAAAAACTGTTTTTT.